This T cell receptor (beta chain) was identified in a study of blood T cell repertoires in COVID-19. Overall study context: In each case, the material was cDNA or gDNA derived from T cells, B-cell-depleted T cells, or PBMCs.

This CDR3 region has 17 residues. Germline lookup yields CDR1 SGHNT and CDR2 YYREEE (reference sequence). Germline trimming cut 4 bases from V and 4 bases from J; bases unmatched to any gene: 12. Profiling relied on immunoSEQ multiplex PCR, and the TCRdb table lists in-frame clones only, not all of them. The sample includes about 370,000 clones, roughly nine tenths of them seen just once. The genes are TRBV5-4 and TRBJ2-2; 8 positions match TRBD2. Sequenced sample: PBMCs or T cells enriched from blood (not recorded which). The TCR sequence derives from a woman aged 40 to 55 who had been exposed to COVID-19. The chain's CDR3 is CASSVGIAGTSTGELFF. The DNA for the CDR3 is TGTGCCAGCAGCGTCGGCATAGCGGGGACCTCCACCGGGGAGCTGTTTTTT.